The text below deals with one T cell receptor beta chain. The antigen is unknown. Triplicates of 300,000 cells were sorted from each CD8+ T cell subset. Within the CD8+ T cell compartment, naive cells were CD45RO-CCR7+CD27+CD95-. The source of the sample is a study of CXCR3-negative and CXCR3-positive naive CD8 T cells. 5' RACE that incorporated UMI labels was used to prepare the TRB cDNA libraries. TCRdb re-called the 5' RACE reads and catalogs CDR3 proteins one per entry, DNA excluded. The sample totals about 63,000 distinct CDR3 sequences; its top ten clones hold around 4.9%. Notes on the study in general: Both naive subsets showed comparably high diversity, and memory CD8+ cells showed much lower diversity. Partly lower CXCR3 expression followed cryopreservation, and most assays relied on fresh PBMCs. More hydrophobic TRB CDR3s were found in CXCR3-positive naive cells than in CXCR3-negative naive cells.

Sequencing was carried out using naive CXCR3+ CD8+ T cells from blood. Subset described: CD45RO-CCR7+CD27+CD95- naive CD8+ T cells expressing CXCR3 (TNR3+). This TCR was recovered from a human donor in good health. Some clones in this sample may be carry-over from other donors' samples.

This chain's CDR3 is CSVDGLDRHQETQYF. This chain joins TRBV29-1 and TRBJ2-5. CDR1 is SQVTM and CDR2 is ANQGSEA in the germline V gene. This CDR3 is 15 amino acids long.